Sequencing of this T cell receptor (beta chain) was carried out in a study of shared clonotypes between healthy human individuals. At the level of the study: Used for every donor were three CD4 naive, three CD4 memory, two CD8 naive and one CD8 memory plate. Broader study findings: Represented genetic and exposure-history diversity was restricted by having few donors.

Terminally differentiated effector memory CD45RA+ cells were left out of the naive CD8 fraction, which was CD45RO-negative and positively selected for CCR7. The CDR3 is 13 residues long. Germline V gene sequence: CDR1 LNHDA, CDR2 SQIVND (reference sequence). V was shortened by 7 bases and J by 3 bases, with 12 bases between the two germline ends. This clone was seen more than once but under ten times. Its target is unknown. This was a deep-level run. Sequenced by immunoSEQ multiplex PCR; TCRdb stores in-frame clones only, minus some. The table has about 2.1 million clones, about 92% seen once. The TCR comes from a man between 18 and 29 years old in good health. Some clones in this sample may be carry-over from other donors' samples. This chain links TRBV19 with TRBJ1-1; D gene uncertain. Sequenced material: naive CD8+ T cells from PBMCs. The CDR3 region has the DNA TGTGCCAGTACCGACGAAGCGTACACTGAAGCTTTCTTT. Translating gives CASTDEAYTEAFF.